A single sample is the source of the 27 T cell receptor beta chains below, sequenced in a study of T cells in Graves' hyperthyroidism and ophthalmopathy. Amplification targeted TCR beta CDR3 regions from RNA transcripts. With the HTBI primer set, the TCR CDR3 went through a first round of RT-PCR. TCRdb fed the multiplex PCR reads into MiXCR, producing one record per CDR3 protein. The table shows 500,000 to 800,000 distinct CDR3 sequences, with more than 14% occurring only once. Sequenced sample: blood. The receptors were gathered from a woman in her forties or fifties with Graves' ophthalmopathy.

The chain is built from TRBV6-1 and TRBJ1-5, with 10 positions matching TRBD1. The CDR3 is made up of 16 amino acids. Germline-derived CDR1 and CDR2 are MNHNS and SASEGT. Trimming took 6 bases from V and 1 from J; bases not matched to a gene: 6. This CDR3 is CASRSTGGESNQPQHF. CDR3 in DNA: TGTGCCAGCAGATCGACAGGGGGCGAAAGCAATCAGCCCCAGCATTTT.

The table lists this clonotype with a few counts. The CDR3 is CASSFGFLGNQPQHF. The CDR3 nucleotides are TGTGCCAGCAGTTTTGGGTTTTTGGGCAATCAGCCCCAGCATTTT. The V gene is TRBV28, the J gene TRBJ1-5; D is undetermined. Germline V CDR1 and CDR2: MDHEN, SYDVKM. The CDR3 contains 15 residues. Trimming stripped 3 bases from V and 2 bases from J, with 11 bases between.

This clonotype has more than one count but fewer than ten. The chain employs TRBV24-1 and TRBJ1-2; 7 bases line up with TRBD1. The CDR3 runs 13 residues. V gave up 7 bases and J gave up 7 bases; unmatched junction bases: 8. Germline values: CDR1 KGHDR, CDR2 SFDVKD. This CDR3 is CATRGGGQGGYTF. The CDR3 nucleotides read TGTGCCACCAGAGGAGGGGGCCAGGGTGGCTACACCTTC.

This clonotype was found many times. The chain joins TRBV11-2 to TRBJ2-2; 8 bases line up with TRBD1. The CDR3 totals 17 residues. Per germline, CDR1 SGHAT and CDR2 FQNNGV. Trimming cost V 2 bases and J 0 bases; bases outside gene matches: 5. CDR3 loop: CASSLIGTGSNTGELFF. The DNA for the CDR3 is TGTGCCAGCAGCTTAATCGGGACAGGTTCGAACACCGGGGAGCTGTTTTTT.

This clonotype was recorded a few times. The chain carries TRBV12-3 or TRBV12-4 and TRBJ1-6; 10 positions agree with TRBD1. The CDR3 has 14 residues. V was pared by 6 bases and J by 9 bases, with 5 bases of the junction left unmatched. The CDR3 loop reads CASSNRDRGSPLHF. CDR3 nucleotide sequence: TGTGCCAGCAGCAACCGGGACAGGGGTTCACCCCTCCACTTT.

The chain combines TRBV18 with TRBJ1-2; a possible D gene is TRBD1 (6 bases). In germline, CDR1 is KGHSH, CDR2 LQKENI. The CDR3 consists of 16 residues. Trimming left V 3 bases short and J 1 base short, with 15 bases between. This CDR3 is CASSPGTPEINYGYTF. DNA for the CDR3: TGTGCCAGCTCACCTGGGACACCTGAAATTAACTATGGCTACACCTTC.

In this sample, this clonotype turned up many times. V is TRBV7-2 and J is TRBJ2-3, with TRBD2 matching 13 bases. Germline loops: CDR1 SGHTA, CDR2 FQGNSA. Trimming took 3 bases from V and 2 from J; bases not matched to a gene: 8. The CDR3 totals 18 residues. CDR3 DNA sequence: TGTGCCAGCAGCTTTGTATCACTAGCGGGAGGGGTCACAGATACGCAGTATTTT. It specifies CASSFVSLAGGVTDTQYF. Variable domain in full (rest from reference TRBV7-2 and TRBJ2-3): GAGVSQSPSNKVTEKGKDVELRCDPISGHTALYWYRQSLGQGLEFLIYFQGNSAPDKSGLPSDRFSAERTGGSVSTLTIQRTQQEDSAVYLCASSFVSLAGGVTDTQYFGPGTRLTVL.

This clonotype was seen at least ten times. V gene TRBV3-1 combines with J gene TRBJ1-1; possibly TRBD1 for D (6 bases). The CDR3 sequence is 14 residues long. From germline, CDR1 is LGHDT and CDR2 YNNKEL (reference sequence). V lost 5 bases and J 2 bases, leaving 12 bases between the germline ends. The CDR3 nucleotides are TGTGCCAGCAGCGCCGACAGGCCAAACACTGAAGCTTTCTTT. Protein sequence: CASSADRPNTEAFF.

This clonotype was found a few times. The chain carries TRBV15 and TRBJ1-5; 7 bases match TRBD1. Germline V CDR1 and CDR2: LNHNV, YYDKDF (reference sequence). The CDR3 covers 16 residues. V lost 3 bases and J lost 0; bases outside the gene matches: 5. The CDR3 here is CATSRLGQSSNQPQHF. CDR3 nucleotides: TGTGCCACCAGCAGGTTGGGACAGTCTAGCAATCAGCCCCAGCATTTT.

There are a few counts of this clonotype. This chain uses TRBV15 with TRBJ2-4, with TRBD1 identical over 7 bases. Germline CDR1 LNHNV, CDR2 YYDKDF (reference sequence). The V segment lost 0 bases and the J segment 4 bases; nucleotides outside the gene matches: 9. The CDR3 loop spans 17 amino acids. The CDR3 sequence is CATSRDIAGTVKNIQYF. DNA of the CDR3: TGTGCCACCAGCAGAGATATCGCCGGGACAGTAAAAAACATTCAGTACTTC.

This clonotype was seen a few times. The V call is TRBV6-1, the J call TRBJ2-2; 12 bases are shared with TRBD2. V gave up 4 bases and J gave up 0 bases; unmatched junction bases: 6. Germline assignment: CDR1 MNHNS and CDR2 SASEGT. CDR3 size: 18 residues. This CDR3 reads CASSVGLAGGPNTGELFF. CDR3 sequence (DNA): TGTGCCAGCAGTGTAGGTCTAGCGGGAGGGCCGAACACCGGGGAGCTGTTTTTT.

V and J are TRBV2 and TRBJ1-5, with 11 bases that match TRBD1. V lost 4 bases and J lost 8; bases outside the gene matches: 7. There are 15 residues in the CDR3. Germline CDR1 SNHLY, CDR2 FYNNEI. The CDR3 is CASSGTGGMAEPQHF. CDR3 nucleotides: TGTGCCAGCAGTGGGACAGGGGGCATGGCGGAGCCCCAGCATTTT.

This clonotype was detected once. This sequence joins TRBV2 and TRBJ2-5; TRBD1 aligns across 7 bases. Germline V CDR1 and CDR2: SNHLY, FYNNEI. V lost 3 bases, J lost 7 bases, and 8 bases stayed unmatched. This CDR3 is built from 14 residues. As DNA, the CDR3 is TGTGCCAGCAGTGACGGGACAGAGATAGGGACCCAGTACTTC. It translates to CASSDGTEIGTQYF.

The table lists this clonotype with many counts. The chain couples TRBV12-3 or TRBV12-4 to TRBJ2-1; 13 positions agree with TRBD2. The V segment lost 7 bases and the J segment 9 bases; nucleotides outside the gene matches: 6. This CDR3 contains 14 residues. The CDR3 nucleotides read TGTGCCAGCACCCTGGGACTAGCGGGAAGTGAGCAGTTCTTC. Translation: CASTLGLAGSEQFF.

This clonotype has only one observation. At one end the junction does not follow the germline gene, possibly because of a read error. The chain is built from TRBV11-2 and TRBJ2-7, with 12 positions matching TRBD2. This CDR3 comprises 14 residues. The germline V gene encodes CDR1 SGHAT and CDR2 FQNNGV. The CDR3 region is CASSQLAGGTEQYF. CDR3 bases: TGCGCCAGCAGCCAACTAGCGGGAGGTACCGAGCAGTACTTC. Full variable domain (missing parts from reference TRBV11-2 and TRBJ2-7): EAGVAQSPRYKIIEKRQSVAFWCNPISGHATLYWYQQILGQGPKLLIQFQNNGVVDDSQLPKDRFSAERLKGVDSTLKIQPAKLEDSAVYLCASSQLAGGTEQYFGPGTRLTVT.

This clonotype was found many times. V gene TRBV20-1 combines with J gene TRBJ2-7; TRBD1 matches 8 bases. The ends lost 6 bases at V and 5 bases at J; junction bases unmatched: 21. Germline lookup yields CDR1 DFQATT and CDR2 SNEGSKA (reference sequence). The CDR3 covers 17 residues. The CDR3 DNA reads as TGCAGTGCCAGGGGGCCCTCGATACTAGGCGGTCTGGACGAGCAGTACTTC. Translated, it gives CSARGPSILGGLDEQYF.

The table lists this clonotype with a count of one. This may come from a read error, since a much larger clone is one base off. The genes are TRBV20-1 and TRBJ2-7; TRBD2 aligns across 9 bases. The CDR3 spans 15 residues. Germline values: CDR1 DFQATT, CDR2 SNEGSKA (reference sequence). The CDR3 loop is CSAARGAGGSYERYF. CDR3 sequence (DNA): TGCAGTGCCGCAAGGGGAGCGGGAGGTTCCTACGAGCGGTACTTC.

This clonotype showed up many times. V gene TRBV7-2 combines with J gene TRBJ1-1, with 7 bases that match TRBD1. The CDR3 has 15 residues. Germline V lookup: CDR1 SGHTA, CDR2 FQGNSA. The junction had 6 bases not matched to a gene; V was cut back by 1 base and J by 4 bases. CDR3 sequence: CASSLEPSGGTEAFF. The CDR3 region has the DNA TGTGCCAGCAGCTTAGAACCCTCAGGGGGCACTGAAGCTTTCTTT.

At least ten counts were recorded for this clonotype. V and J are TRBV5-1 and TRBJ2-3; TRBD2 matches at 13 bases. V lost 3 bases to trimming and J lost 1 base; unmatched junction nucleotides: 2. Germline lookup yields CDR1 SGHRS and CDR2 YFSETQ. The CDR3 is 16 residues long. DNA for the CDR3: TGCGCCAGCAGCTACGGACTAGCGGGAGGCACAGATACGCAGTATTTT. Its protein product is CASSYGLAGGTDTQYF.

This clonotype has at least ten counts. The chain recombines TRBV28 with TRBJ2-7, with 9 bases fitting TRBD1. Germline lookup yields CDR1 MDHEN and CDR2 SYDVKM. The CDR3 loop spans 16 amino acids. V lost 5 bases, J lost 0 bases, and 8 bases stayed unmatched. The CDR3 sequence is CASSTPGQGTSYEQYF. The CDR3 region has the DNA TGTGCCAGCAGTACCCCAGGACAGGGGACCTCCTACGAGCAGTACTTC.

This clonotype was detected many times. The rearrangement links TRBV12-3 or TRBV12-4 to TRBJ2-5; D tentatively fits TRBD1 or TRBD2 (5 bases each). The CDR3 consists of 14 residues. The V end was cut by 5 bases, the J end by 5 bases, with 15 bases between. This CDR3 is CASSVLLGVETQYF. In nucleotides, the CDR3 is TGTGCCAGCAGTGTATTGTTGGGGGTGGAGACCCAGTACTTC.

The chain carries TRBV7-9 and TRBJ2-1; 12 nucleotides align to TRBD2. The germline gives CDR1 SEHNR, CDR2 FQNEAQ (reference sequence). Trimming cost V 3 bases and J 7 bases; bases outside gene matches: 10. The CDR3 loop spans 17 amino acids. DNA of the CDR3: TGTGCCAGCAGCTTCGGTGGACTAGCGGGACGGCCAAATGAGCAGTTCTTC. Translating it yields CASSFGGLAGRPNEQFF.

This clonotype appeared many times. The chain carries TRBV2 and TRBJ2-5, with TRBD1 as a possible D gene (6 bases). This CDR3 is built from 13 residues. V lost 3 bases and J lost 1, with 6 bases in between. Germline lookup yields CDR1 SNHLY and CDR2 FYNNEI. CDR3 loop: CASSDRGQETQYF. The CDR3 DNA reads as TGTGCCAGCAGTGACAGGGGCCAAGAGACCCAGTACTTC.

In its sample, this clonotype was seen many times. This rearrangement joins TRBV2 to TRBJ1-2, with 9 nucleotides matching TRBD1. Germline lookup yields CDR1 SNHLY and CDR2 FYNNEI. The CDR3 runs to 15 residues. J lost 7 bases, V lost 4 bases, and 10 bases had no gene match. In nucleotides, the CDR3 is TGTGCCAGCAGTGGGATCCGGGACAGGGCACGTGGCTACACCTTC. The encoded protein is CASSGIRDRARGYTF.

The V gene is TRBV6-1, the J gene TRBJ1-6; a possible D gene is TRBD1 (6 bases). The V end lost 3 bases, the J end lost 9 bases, and 12 bases lay between the germline ends. CDR1 and CDR2 from the germline V gene are MNHNS and SASEGT. This CDR3 has 14 amino acids. The CDR3 protein is CASSDVRGSSPLHF. CDR3 coding DNA: TGTGCCAGCAGTGATGTTAGGGGGTCTTCACCCCTCCACTTT.

This clonotype was seen repeatedly, ten times or more. The V call is TRBV11-3, the J call TRBJ2-7; a weak D match, TRBD1 (5 bases). CDR1 is SGHNT and CDR2 is YENEEA in the germline V gene. Trimming shortened V by 5 bases and J by 3 bases, and 11 bases separated the two germline ends. CDR3 size: 13 residues. For the CDR3, the DNA is TGTGCCAGCAGCCATAGGGGCAGCTACGAGCAGTACTTC. Translating it yields CASSHRGSYEQYF.

This clonotype was observed many times. The genes are TRBV7-3 and TRBJ2-2, with D perhaps TRBD1 (5 bases). The ends were cut back, 5 bases at V and 5 bases at J, with 9 bases in the middle. CDR1 is SGHTA, CDR2 FQGTGA, per germline. This CDR3 is built from 13 residues. The CDR3: CASSLRVTGELFF. The CDR3 DNA reads as TGTGCCAGCAGCCTCAGGGTTACCGGGGAGCTGTTTTTT.